Described below is a single TCR beta chain sequence and its context. Its antigen is not identified. This sample is drawn from a study of OX40 agonist ivuxolimab in advanced cancers. Study-wide background: The study enrolled dose-escalation patients with hepatocellular carcinoma, melanoma, renal cell or head and neck cancer. Aged 23 to 79 with a mean of roughly 63 years, they were about 80% male. Whole-study findings and limits: Normalized expansion of T-cell clones was also low for some nonresponders.

Generated by immunoSEQ multiplex PCR, the TCRdb table keeps only in-frame clones and is missing some. The sample comprises about 84,000 clones, 94% of which are singletons, and 11% rests with the top ten. Autoimmune disease history or systemic immunosuppression led to patients being barred. The sequenced sample was CD4+ or CD8+ T cells sorted from blood, obtained in a trial of the OX40 agonist ivuxolimab. This TCR was recovered from an adult with an advanced solid tumor such as melanoma, head and neck, liver or kidney cancer.

The CDR3 reads CASSYKPGGYEQYF. The CDR3 DNA sequence: TGTGCCAGCAGTTATAAGCCAGGGGGCTACGAGCAGTACTTC. The chain is built from TRBV6-5 and TRBJ2-7, with 7 bases that match TRBD1. V dropped 3 bases and J dropped 3; count of bases not matched to a gene: 5. This CDR3 has 14 residues. Per germline, CDR1 MNHEY and CDR2 SVGAGI.